Shown below are 18 T cell receptor beta chains from a single sample sequenced in a study of blood T cell repertoires in COVID-19 (dated by TCRdb to 2018 to 2020). Libraries were built with the immunoSEQ multiplex PCR assay. TCRdb holds this immuneACCESS table with in-frame rearrangements only. Some clones are missing; in checked studies, unresolved V genes explain under half, and the rest has no known cause. The sample table records 110,000 to 150,000 clones; about 80% of these occur just once. The leading ten clones occupy 6% of the sample. Sequencing was performed on PBMCs or T cells enriched from blood (not recorded which). These receptors were taken from a woman in her 50s who had recovered from COVID-19.

This clone has a handful of counts. This chain links TRBV4-1 with TRBJ2-7; TRBD2 matches 9 bases. After removal of 3 bases from V and 4 bases from J, the junction contained 10 bases not matched to a gene. In germline, CDR1 is MGHRA, CDR2 YSYEKL. CDR3 length equals 16 residues. CDR3 nucleotides: TGCGCCAGCAGCCACTCCCCGCCTAGCGGGGTTTACGAGCAGTACTTC. Encoded protein: CASSHSPPSGVYEQYF.

The gene calls are TRBV3-1 (or the pseudogene TRBV3-2) and TRBJ2-3; D call uncertain. Trimming removed 1 base from V and 4 bases from J, with 21 bases in between. CDR3 length: 18 amino acids. Germline V gene lookup returns CDR1 LGHDT and CDR2 YNNKEL (reference sequence). CDR3 in DNA: TGTGCCAGCAGCCAAGTCGCGTCCTCGGGTAAAATGGCAGATACGCAGTATTTT. It translates to CASSQVASSGKMADTQYF.

The chain couples TRBV19 to TRBJ1-1; D not certain. Germline values: CDR1 LNHDA, CDR2 SQIVND (reference sequence). The CDR3 is 15 residues long. V lost 4 bases to trimming and J lost 1 base, with 13 bases between them. The CDR3 is CASSTSGRPNTEAFF. Here the CDR3 DNA reads TGTGCCAGTAGTACCTCCGGGAGGCCGAACACTGAAGCTTTCTTT.

The sample holds one count of this clone. This chain uses TRBV10-3 with TRBJ1-3; perhaps TRBD1 as D (5 bases). Between the trimmed V and J ends, which lost 4 bases and 6 bases, there was a span of 10 bases. This CDR3 is built from 13 residues. The germline gives CDR1 ENHRY, CDR2 SYGVKD. CDR3 DNA sequence: TGTGCCATCAGTGCAGGGTTGGAAAACACCATATATTTT. This translates into CAISAGLENTIYF.

The V and J genes are TRBV3-1 (or the pseudogene TRBV3-2) and TRBJ2-7; D is unclear. The CDR3 contains 12 residues. The germline V gene has CDR1 LGHDT and CDR2 YNNKEL (reference sequence). The V and J ends lost 0 bases and 6 bases respectively, with 6 bases between them. CDR3 in amino acids: CASSQENGEQYV. The CDR3 region has the DNA TGTGCCAGCAGCCAAGAGAACGGCGAGCAGTACGTC.

The J gene is TRBJ2-3, the V gene TRBV5-1; 7 nucleotides align to TRBD2. Germline trimming cut 4 bases from V and 2 bases from J; bases unmatched to any gene: 7. In germline, CDR1 is SGHRS, CDR2 YFSETQ. The CDR3 contains 15 residues. CDR3 region: CASSESLAVTDTQYF. Written as DNA, the CDR3 is TGCGCCAGCAGCGAGTCCCTAGCGGTCACAGATACGCAGTATTTT.

This clone was detected once. V gene TRBV6-5 combines with J gene TRBJ1-3, with 7 bases that match TRBD1. This CDR3 has 16 amino acids. V was clipped by 4 bases and J by 4 bases; unmatched bases: 10. In germline, CDR1 is MNHEY, CDR2 SVGAGI. Here the CDR3 DNA reads TGTGCCAGCAGTTCCCTCGAGACAGGGCCCGGAAACACCATATATTTT. Residues: CASSSLETGPGNTIYF.

The chain employs TRBV10-1 and TRBJ2-3; a weak D match, TRBD2 (6 bases). This CDR3 is 13 amino acids long. V was clipped by 5 bases and J by 6 bases, with 12 bases between them. CDR1 is WNHNN and CDR2 is SYGVQD in the germline V gene (reference sequence). CDR3 DNA sequence: TGCGCCAGCAGTCGCGGGGTTGGGGATACGCAGTATTTT. Translating gives CASSRGVGDTQYF.

The chain uses TRBV3-1 (or the pseudogene TRBV3-2) and TRBJ2-7, with 8 bases aligning to TRBD1. Germline V gene lookup returns CDR1 LGHDT and CDR2 YNNKEL (reference sequence). This CDR3 is 14 amino acids long. The ends lost 8 bases at V and 3 bases at J; junction bases unmatched: 9. CDR3 residues: CASQIGTGVYEQYF. As DNA, the CDR3 is TGTGCCAGCCAAATAGGGACAGGCGTCTACGAGCAGTACTTC.

This clone was seen more than once but under ten times. Other DNA sequences in this specimen translate into the identical CDR3. The gene calls are TRBV3-1 (or the pseudogene TRBV3-2) and TRBJ1-6; D gene ambiguous. Germline V lookup: CDR1 LGHDT, CDR2 YNNKEL (reference sequence). Deletions cut 0 bases from V and 13 bases from J, with 7 bases between. This CDR3 spans 12 amino acids. CDR3 loop: CASSQDIQPLHF. CDR3 coding DNA: TGTGCCAGCAGCCAAGATATACAGCCCCTCCACTTT.

This clone has just a few counts. This chain connects TRBV29-1 to TRBJ1-2, with D possibly TRBD1 on 6 matching bases. The V gene's germline CDR1 is SQVTM and CDR2 ANQGSEA. The ends were cut back, 2 bases at V and 6 bases at J, with 10 bases in the middle. The CDR3 runs 12 residues. The CDR3 reads CSVESAGDGYTF. The CDR3 DNA reads TGCAGCGTTGAAAGTGCAGGGGATGGCTACACCTTC.

CDR3 sequence: CASRRGVYEQYF. CDR3 sequence (DNA): TGTGCCAGCAGACGGGGGGTCTACGAGCAGTACTTC. The chain combines TRBV27 with TRBJ2-7; 7 bases are a match to TRBD2. This CDR3 spans 12 amino acids. The germline gives CDR1 MNHEY, CDR2 SMNVEV (reference sequence). V trimming: 6 bases; J trimming: 3 bases; junction bases outside the gene matches: 2.

This chain links TRBV15 with TRBJ1-2; no definite D call. Germline CDR1 and CDR2: LNHNV and YYDKDF (reference sequence). CDR3 size: 15 residues. Between the trimmed V and J ends, which lost 0 bases and 4 bases, there was a span of 12 bases. In nucleotides, the CDR3 is TGTGCCACCAGCAGAGATGTCCAGGCTCCCTATGGCTACACCTTC. Encoded protein: CATSRDVQAPYGYTF.

This sequence joins TRBV11-2 and TRBJ1-5; a weak D match, TRBD1 (5 bases). The CDR3 extends over 16 amino acids. CDR1 SGHAT and CDR2 FQNNGV come from the germline V gene. The ends were cut back, 0 bases at V and 2 bases at J, with 11 bases in the middle. CDR3 coding DNA: TGTGCCAGCAGCTTAGATATTCAGGGTGGCAATCAGCCCCAGCATTTT. Encoded protein: CASSLDIQGGNQPQHF.

The rearrangement links TRBV2 to TRBJ1-5; 11 nucleotides align to TRBD1. The trim removed 7 bases at V and 2 bases at J, leaving 4 bases unmatched. Germline-derived CDR1 and CDR2 are SNHLY and FYNNEI. The CDR3 is 15 residues long. The CDR3 DNA follows: TGTGCCAGCACCGGGACAGGGGGGGGCAATCAGCCCCAGCATTTT. It yields the protein CASTGTGGGNQPQHF. The full variable domain, its missing parts supplied by reference TRBV2 and TRBJ1-5, is EPEVTQTPSHQVTQMGQEVILRCVPISNHLYFYWYRQILGQKVEFLVSFYNNEISEKSEIFDDQFSVERPDGSNFTLKIRSTKLEDSAMYFCASTGTGGGNQPQHFGDGTRLSIL.

The chain is built from TRBV2 and TRBJ2-7; D is uncertain. The CDR3 is 14 amino acids. Germline V lookup: CDR1 SNHLY, CDR2 FYNNEI. Trimming took 3 bases from V and 1 from J, leaving 10 bases between them. CDR3 nucleotides: TGTGCCAGCAGTGAGGGCCCCAGGTCCTACGAGCAGTACGTC. Encoded protein: CASSEGPRSYEQYV.

J is TRBJ2-2 and V is TRBV5-6, with D unresolved. Between the trimmed V and J ends, which lost 4 bases and 5 bases, there was a span of 15 bases. The CDR3 contains 15 residues. The germline V gene encodes CDR1 SGHDT and CDR2 YYEEEE. The CDR3 DNA reads as TGTGCCAGCAGCCCCAGGTTCGGTGAAACCGGGGAGCTGTTTTTT. Protein product: CASSPRFGETGELFF. Supplemented by reference TRBV5-6 and TRBJ2-2, the full variable domain reads DAGVTQSPTHLIKTRGQQVTLRCSPKSGHDTVSWYQQALGQGPQFIFQYYEEEERQRGNFPDRFSGHQFPNYSSELNVNALLLGDSALYLCASSPRFGETGELFFGEGSRLTVL.

J is TRBJ1-4 and V is TRBV4-1; 10 bases agree with TRBD1. This CDR3 spans 15 amino acids. Germline trimming cut 1 base from V and 7 bases from J; bases unmatched to any gene: 3. The germline CDR1 and CDR2 sequences are MGHRA and YSYEKL. This CDR3 reads CASSQAGTGAEKLFF. Here the CDR3 DNA reads TGCGCCAGCAGCCAAGCCGGGACAGGGGCTGAAAAACTGTTTTTT.